This TCR beta chain was captured in a study of identical twins. General study points: Out-of-frame alpha sequences shared by twins showed excess low generation probability. Twins shared beta out-of-frame sequences in excess, but this excess was weaker. Cord blood's abundant beta clonotypes had fewer insertions, unlike memory repertoires.

Unique molecular identifiers were present on the cDNA, which also gained a universal primer site by template switching. TCRdb itself ran the 5' RACE reads through MiXCR, one entry per CDR3 protein. The repertoire holds around 1.7 million distinct CDR3 sequences, about 30% seen once, with 0.27% in the top ten. As concerns this clonotype: Antigen specificity is unknown.

This clonotype was sampled from a newborn girl in good health. The material sequenced was cord blood.

The CDR3 coding sequence is TGCAGTGCGATCGACAACTCCTACGAGCAGTACTTC. It is translated as CSAIDNSYEQYF. The V call is TRBV20-1, the J call TRBJ2-7; no definite D call. This CDR3 has 12 residues. From germline, CDR1 is DFQATT and CDR2 SNEGSKA (reference sequence). Trimming removed 6 bases from V and 0 bases from J, with 9 bases in between.